Listed here is a single T cell receptor (beta chain). Germline assignment: CDR1 SGHAT and CDR2 FQNNGV. V lost 4 bases and J lost 7, with 11 bases in between. This CDR3 has 13 residues. Authors' data handling: Estimation of nucleated cell counts was performed using reference gene primer amplification. Repertoires were generated with immunoSEQ multiplex PCR, while TCRdb's copy carries only in-frame clones and drops some. Clonal size and the V and J genes are those of that table, whereas D and trimming came from the DNA. The table records 200,000 or so clones, about 80% of them present only once. This sample is part of a study of blood T cell repertoires in COVID-19.

This sequence was found in a human donor with acute or convalescent COVID-19. The donor label of this sample is uncertain. This chain connects TRBV11-2 to TRBJ1-3; perhaps TRBD1 as D (6 bases). Sequenced input: peripheral blood. The CDR3 loop reads CASSYLQGNTIYF. The CDR3 DNA sequence: TGTGCCAGCAGCTATCTACAGGGCAACACCATATATTTT.